These 18 T cell receptor beta chains share one sample of origin, sequenced in a study of T cells in Graves' hyperthyroidism and ophthalmopathy. Researchers took RNA transcripts and amplified the TCR beta CDR3 regions from them. The primer set for the first-round RT-PCR of the TCR CDR3 was HTBI. TCRdb reanalysed the multiplex PCR reads using MiXCR and keeps one entry per CDR3 protein. The data contain approximately 870,000 distinct CDR3 sequences, roughly 37% of them singletons. Sequencing used blood. The receptor source for this set is a man aged 18 to 35 with Graves' hyperthyroidism.

This clonotype has only a few counts. V and J are TRBV5-6 and TRBJ2-5; TRBD1 aligns across 9 bases. CDR1 and CDR2 (germline): SGHDT, YYEEEE. CDR3 length: 13 residues. V dropped 5 bases and J dropped 4; count of bases not matched to a gene: 3. This CDR3 is CASRGTGLETQYF. Written as DNA, the CDR3 is TGTGCCAGCAGGGGGACAGGGTTAGAGACCCAGTACTTC.

The chain couples TRBV5-6 to TRBJ1-1; TRBD1 aligns across 8 bases. Germline V gene data show CDR1 as SGHDT and CDR2 as YYEEEE. The V and J ends lost 3 bases and 7 bases, in that order; junction bases with no gene match: 11. The CDR3 sequence is 15 residues long. The CDR3 reads CASSSQTGEMGEAFF. The CDR3 coding sequence is TGTGCCAGCAGCTCCCAGACAGGGGAGATGGGTGAAGCTTTCTTT.

Only a few counts were recorded for this clonotype. One end of the junction varies from germline; a read error may be responsible. The chain links TRBV10-3 to TRBJ2-7; the D is unclear. The CDR3 is 12 residues long. Germline CDR1 ENHRY, CDR2 SYGVKD. The CDR3 is CASSEPSWEQYF. The DNA of the CDR3 is TGTGCCAGCAGTGAGCCTTCATGGGAGCAGTACTTC.

The table lists this clonotype with many counts. The chain carries TRBV2 and TRBJ1-1; 7 nucleotides match TRBD1. CDR1 and CDR2 from the germline V gene are SNHLY and FYNNEI. This CDR3 comprises 15 residues. Trimming at V came to 6 bases and at J to 7 bases, leaving 14 bases not matched to a gene. CDR3 amino acids: CASRDRDSWEGEAFF. The CDR3 nucleotides are TGTGCCAGCAGGGACCGGGACAGTTGGGAGGGTGAAGCTTTCTTT.

With respect to this clonotype: One end of the junction varies from germline; a read error may be responsible. The rearrangement joins TRBV5-1 to TRBJ1-2, with D uncertain. CDR3 length: 15 amino acids. Looked up from germline, CDR1 is SGHRS and CDR2 is YFSETQ. CDR3 bases: TGTGCCAGCACCTTAACCGGTTCTGAGTCCTATGGCTACACCTTC. It translates to CASTLTGSESYGYTF.

In this sample, this clonotype turned up a few times. The rearrangement links TRBV9 to TRBJ2-7; 7 nucleotides line up with TRBD1. CDR3 length: 16 amino acids. Trimming cost V 3 bases and J 5 bases; bases outside gene matches: 14. CDR1 SGDLS and CDR2 YYNGEE come from the germline V gene. CDR3 protein: CASSGEPGTVIHEQYF. The CDR3 DNA follows: TGTGCCAGCAGCGGAGAACCCGGGACAGTAATACACGAGCAGTACTTC.

This sequence joins TRBV20-1 and TRBJ1-3, with a possible D match to TRBD1 (5 bases). CDR3 length: 14 residues. Per germline, CDR1 DFQATT and CDR2 SNEGSKA (reference sequence). Deletions cut 0 bases from V and 2 bases from J, with 8 bases between. CDR3 sequence: CSARDVGAGNTIYF. As DNA, the CDR3 is TGCAGTGCTAGAGACGTAGGGGCTGGAAACACCATATATTTT.

This clonotype was recorded at least ten times. The J gene is TRBJ2-5, the V gene TRBV5-1, with no clear D. CDR1 and CDR2 from the germline V gene are SGHRS and YFSETQ. Trimming took off 0 bases at V and 3 bases at J, with 12 bases between the two ends. This CDR3 has 15 amino acids. CDR3 amino acids: CASSLGSRWEETQYF. CDR3 DNA: TGCGCCAGCAGCTTGGGAAGTAGATGGGAAGAGACCCAGTACTTC.

Ten or more counts support this clonotype. The chain links TRBV11-2 to TRBJ2-5, with 7 bases that match TRBD2. Germline assignment: CDR1 SGHAT and CDR2 FQNNGV. This CDR3 contains 14 residues. Trimming cost V 5 bases and J 1 base; bases outside gene matches: 4. The CDR3 here is CASSPTSPQETQYF. CDR3 bases: TGTGCCAGCAGCCCGACTAGCCCCCAAGAGACCCAGTACTTC.

This chain links TRBV15 with TRBJ1-6; maybe TRBD1 (5 bases). Between the trimmed V and J ends, which lost 0 bases and 8 bases, there was a span of 11 bases. Germline V lookup: CDR1 LNHNV, CDR2 YYDKDF (reference sequence). The CDR3 runs 15 residues. The CDR3 DNA follows: TGTGCCACCAGCAGAGATTGGGGGACGGATTCACCCCTCCACTTT. Residues: CATSRDWGTDSPLHF.

The J gene is TRBJ1-4, the V gene TRBV30, with a possible D match to TRBD1 (5 bases). Deletions cut 1 base from V and 8 bases from J, with 11 bases between. Germline V gene sequence: CDR1 GTSNPN, CDR2 SVGIG (reference sequence). The CDR3 covers 13 residues. The CDR3 DNA is TGTGCCTGGAGTGGGCAGGGCAACGAAAAACTGTTTTTT. Translating gives CAWSGQGNEKLFF.

This chain joins TRBV19 and TRBJ1-2; 7 nucleotides match TRBD1. V gave up 7 bases and J gave up 5 bases; unmatched junction bases: 7. The CDR3 is 13 amino acids. CDR1 is LNHDA, CDR2 SQIVND, per germline (reference sequence). CDR3 in amino acids: CASTRDSDYGYTF. The CDR3 bases are TGTGCCAGTACTCGGGACAGCGATTATGGCTACACCTTC.

This clonotype showed up just a few times. The chain recombines TRBV20-1 with TRBJ2-5; unclear D gene. Germline V gives CDR1 DFQATT, CDR2 SNEGSKA (reference sequence). The length of the CDR3 is 13 residues. Trimming pared 5 bases from V and 1 base from J, leaving 11 bases between. For the CDR3, the DNA is TGCAGTGCTGGTGGTCTTGGCCAAGAGACCCAGTACTTC. It is translated as CSAGGLGQETQYF.

This clonotype was counted only a few times. This sequence joins TRBV4-1 and TRBJ2-5; 12 nucleotides align to TRBD2. The CDR3 totals 17 residues. V was pared by 0 bases and J by 4 bases, with 6 bases of the junction left unmatched. Germline V lookup: CDR1 MGHRA, CDR2 YSYEKL. As DNA, the CDR3 is TGCGCCAGCAGCCAAGACGCTAGCGGGAGGGTGAGAGAGACCCAGTACTTC. As protein: CASSQDASGRVRETQYF.

The chain links TRBV6-6 to TRBJ1-1; D uncertain. V was cut by 6 bases and J by 10 bases, with 15 bases left in between. The CDR3 length is 12 residues. Germline CDR1 reads MNHNY; CDR2 reads SVGAGI (reference sequence). The DNA of the CDR3 is TGTGCCAGCAGCCGCTTCCTAAGCGGAGCTTTCTTT. It is translated as CASSRFLSGAFF.

In nucleotides, the CDR3 is TGTGCCAGCAGCCAATCACAGGGTCGTGGCGAAAAACTGTTTTTT. It translates to CASSQSQGRGEKLFF. This chain joins TRBV14 and TRBJ1-4; D is possibly TRBD1 (6 bases). The CDR3 loop spans 15 amino acids. Looked up from germline, CDR1 is SGHDN and CDR2 is FVKESK. V lost 2 bases and J lost 8, with 15 bases in between.

The sample holds many counts of this clonotype. The V gene is TRBV19, the J gene TRBJ1-5; D not certain. Germline CDR1 is LNHDA and CDR2 is SQIVND (reference sequence). This CDR3 region has 14 residues. Trimming removed 0 bases at V and 0 bases at J, with 3 bases between. In nucleotides, the CDR3 is TGTGCCAGTAGTATAGACAGTAGCAATCAGCCCCAGCATTTT. It encodes CASSIDSSNQPQHF.

This clonotype appeared many times. The rearrangement uses TRBV15 and TRBJ2-2; D is unresolved. The CDR3 runs to 14 residues. From germline, CDR1 is LNHNV and CDR2 YYDKDF (reference sequence). V was shortened by 5 bases and J by 0 bases, with 7 bases between the two germline ends. CDR3 amino acids: CATSPRSNTGELFF. In nucleotides, the CDR3 is TGTGCCACCAGCCCTAGGTCGAACACCGGGGAGCTGTTTTTT.